This note documents a single T cell receptor beta chain sequence. The antigen is unknown. The CDR3 extends over 16 amino acids. Germline-derived CDR1 and CDR2 are LNHDA and SQIVND (reference sequence). V shed 8 bases and J 4 bases; nucleotides not matched to a gene: 9. This sample is part of a study of cytomegalovirus exposure and HLA in healthy donors. Whole-study findings and limits: Indistinguishable V segments, including TRBV6-2 and TRBV6-3, were excluded.

Researchers ran the PCR with 60 Vbeta and 13 Jbeta primers. The repertoire was sequenced with immunoSEQ multiplex PCR; TCRdb's copy has only in-frame clones and lacks some. The sample has approximately 180,000 clones; around 81% are singletons. The sequence was collected from a woman in her twenties or thirties in good health and CMV-seronegative. This chain joins TRBV19 and TRBJ2-3; 13 bases are shared with TRBD2. The sample comprised PBMCs. For the CDR3, the DNA is TGTGCCAGTGGGGCCCAGACTAGCGGGGGGTCAGATACGCAGTATTTT. Translating gives CASGAQTSGGSDTQYF.